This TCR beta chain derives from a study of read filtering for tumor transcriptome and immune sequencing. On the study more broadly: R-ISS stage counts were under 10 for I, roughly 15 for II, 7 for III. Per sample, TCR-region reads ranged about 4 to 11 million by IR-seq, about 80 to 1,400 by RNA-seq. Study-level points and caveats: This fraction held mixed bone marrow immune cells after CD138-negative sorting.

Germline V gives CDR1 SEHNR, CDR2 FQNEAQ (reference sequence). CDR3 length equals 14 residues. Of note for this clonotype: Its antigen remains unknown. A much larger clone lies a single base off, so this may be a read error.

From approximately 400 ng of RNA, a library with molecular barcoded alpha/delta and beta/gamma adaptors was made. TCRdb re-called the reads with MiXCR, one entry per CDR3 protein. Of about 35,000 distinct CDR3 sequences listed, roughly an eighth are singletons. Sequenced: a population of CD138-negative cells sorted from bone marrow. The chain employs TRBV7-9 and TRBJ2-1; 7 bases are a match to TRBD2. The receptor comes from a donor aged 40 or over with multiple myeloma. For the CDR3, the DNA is TGTGCCGGCAGCTTAACTGCGGGAGTGAATGAGCAGTTCTTC. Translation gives CAGSLTAGVNEQFF.